These 27 T cell receptor beta chains were sequenced from one sample in a study of identical twins. From the 5' RACE reads, TCRdb called clonotypes with MiXCR, one entry per CDR3 protein. There are about 890,000 distinct CDR3 sequences in the sample; around an eighth occur only once, and 1.5% to 2% lies in the top ten. These sequences were also reported in another study, on yellow fever vaccine responses in identical twins.

The sequenced sample consisted of PBMCs. Receptors were obtained from a woman under 30 in good health.

This clonotype has only a few counts. The chain couples TRBV12-3 or TRBV12-4 to TRBJ2-4, with TRBD1 matching 7 bases. The CDR3 length is 15 residues. Trimming cost V 4 bases and J 4 bases; bases outside gene matches: 7. CDR3: CASSSRTGEKNIQYF. The CDR3 region has the DNA TGTGCCAGCAGTTCCCGGACAGGCGAAAAAAACATTCAGTACTTC.

The gene calls are TRBV7-2 and TRBJ2-5, with a possible D match to TRBD2 (5 bases). Germline lookup yields CDR1 SGHTA and CDR2 FQGNSA. Deletions cut 4 bases from V and 7 bases from J, with 13 bases between. This CDR3 contains 13 residues. CDR3 in DNA: TGTGCCAGCAGCTCGAGGGATGGGGTGACCCAGTACTTC. Amino acids: CASSSRDGVTQYF.

Ten or more counts support this clonotype. The chain joins TRBV12-3 or TRBV12-4 to TRBJ1-3, with D unresolved. V dropped 3 bases and J dropped 3 bases, with 9 bases sitting between them. This CDR3 is built from 14 residues. The CDR3 nucleotides are TGTGCCAGCAGTTTCTCGGAAGGTGGAAACACCATATATTTT. Its translation is CASSFSEGGNTIYF.

This chain connects TRBV24-1 to TRBJ1-4; no definite D call. Trimming cost V 9 bases and J 10 bases, with 14 bases left between them. Looked up from germline, CDR1 is KGHDR and CDR2 is SFDVKD. The CDR3 spans 12 residues. The CDR3 DNA reads TGTGCCACCTCATCCCACGGAGGAAAACTGTTTTTT. Residues: CATSSHGGKLFF.

The chain carries TRBV4-1 and TRBJ2-5; TRBD1 might be the D (6 bases). Germline V gene sequence: CDR1 MGHRA, CDR2 YSYEKL. V gave up 0 bases and J gave up 11 bases, with 16 bases separating them. The CDR3 extends over 14 amino acids. CDR3 in DNA: TGCGCCAGCAGCCAAGATCAGGGGCTTAGAACGCAGTACTTC. It encodes CASSQDQGLRTQYF.

Only a few counts were recorded for this clonotype. The V call is TRBV7-8, the J call TRBJ2-1; 9 nucleotides agree with TRBD2. The germline CDR1 and CDR2 sequences are SGHVS and FQNEAQ. Germline trimming cut 3 bases from V and 9 bases from J; bases unmatched to any gene: 12. CDR3 size: 16 residues. In DNA, the CDR3 is TGTGCCAGCAGCTTGGGGGCAGCGGGAGGTAGGGGTGAGCAGTTCTTC. Protein sequence: CASSLGAAGGRGEQFF.

The chain uses TRBV7-9 and TRBJ2-5; tentatively, D is TRBD1 (5 bases). The CDR3 runs to 14 residues. Germline CDR1 and CDR2: SEHNR and FQNEAQ (reference sequence). With 5 bases removed from V and 5 bases from J, the gap between germline ends came to 15 bases. The CDR3 spells CASSADVGRETQYF. CDR3 nucleotide sequence: TGTGCCAGCAGCGCGGACGTGGGGCGTGAGACCCAGTACTTC.

This clonotype was counted between two and nine times. The gene calls are TRBV28 and TRBJ2-7; TRBD2 aligns across 7 bases. Trimming cost V 2 bases and J 4 bases; bases outside gene matches: 8. Germline V gene lookup returns CDR1 MDHEN and CDR2 SYDVKM. The CDR3 is 15 amino acids. Here the CDR3 reads CASSLPQRGKYEQYF. CDR3 DNA: TGTGCCAGCAGTTTACCGCAGCGGGGCAAATACGAGCAGTACTTC.

This chain connects TRBV2 to TRBJ1-6, with 8 bases that match TRBD1. CDR1 is SNHLY and CDR2 is FYNNEI in the germline V gene. The CDR3 runs to 16 residues. With 2 bases clipped from V and 6 bases from J, the junction kept 6 bases outside the gene matches. The CDR3 spells CASSEFGGQANSPLHF. CDR3 DNA sequence: TGTGCCAGCAGTGAATTCGGGGGACAGGCTAATTCACCCCTCCACTTT.

This rearrangement joins TRBV29-1 to TRBJ2-6; no reliable D call. CDR3 size: 16 residues. V dropped 5 bases and J dropped 0 bases, with 14 bases sitting between them. The germline V gene has CDR1 SQVTM and CDR2 ANQGSEA. The CDR3 DNA follows: TGCAGCGTTTTAGATCAAACACGCTCTGGGGCCAACGTCCTGACTTTC. It codes for CSVLDQTRSGANVLTF.

V and J are TRBV20-1 and TRBJ2-7; 9 nucleotides align to TRBD2. Germline V lookup: CDR1 DFQATT, CDR2 SNEGSKA (reference sequence). J gave up 1 base and V 0 bases, and 10 bases lay outside the gene matches. This CDR3 contains 17 residues. CDR3 sequence (DNA): TGCAGTGCTAGAGATCGGGGAAAAGCGGGAGGTTCCTACGAGCAGTACTTC. Translated: CSARDRGKAGGSYEQYF.

The gene calls are TRBV5-1 and TRBJ2-3; no definite D call. The CDR3 spans 15 residues. Germline values: CDR1 SGHRS, CDR2 YFSETQ. The germline V and J ends were trimmed by 4 bases and 4 bases, with 16 bases remaining between them. CDR3 bases: TGCGCCAGCAGCCCTGGTGGTAGGATGTCAGATACGCAGTATTTT. This encodes CASSPGGRMSDTQYF.

This clonotype turned up a few times. The chain links TRBV6-1 to TRBJ2-1; TRBD2 matches 12 bases. Germline CDR1 reads MNHNS; CDR2 reads SASEGT. With V trimmed by 6 bases and J by 6 bases, 12 bases remained unmatched. There are 17 residues in the CDR3. CDR3 region: CASSRLGASGRVNEQFF. The CDR3 coding sequence is TGTGCCAGCAGCCGCCTTGGTGCTAGCGGGAGGGTCAATGAGCAGTTCTTC.

This clonotype was seen more than once but under ten times. The chain is built from TRBV10-3 and TRBJ1-6; the match to TRBD1 covers 7 bases. V lost 7 bases to trimming and J lost 10 bases; unmatched junction nucleotides: 7. The CDR3 extends over 13 amino acids. The germline CDR1 and CDR2 sequences are ENHRY and SYGVKD. CDR3 bases: TGTGCCATCACTGACAGGGACGGGTCACCCCTCCACTTT. Its translation is CAITDRDGSPLHF.

This clonotype was detected many times. This rearrangement joins TRBV12-3 or TRBV12-4 to TRBJ2-2, with 11 bases matching TRBD2. This CDR3 has 15 amino acids. V shed 6 bases, J shed 5 bases, and the junction held 5 bases outside the gene matches. This chain's CDR3 is CASRPLAGETGELFF. The CDR3 bases are TGTGCCAGCAGGCCACTAGCGGGAGAAACCGGGGAGCTGTTTTTT.

J is TRBJ1-1 and V is TRBV29-1; 8 bases match TRBD1. The CDR3 extends over 16 amino acids. CDR1 and CDR2 from the germline V gene are SQVTM and ANQGSEA. V was pared by 5 bases and J by 5 bases, with 16 bases of the junction left unmatched. The CDR3 reads CSVPHGAGGLYTEAFF. The CDR3 coding sequence is TGCAGCGTTCCCCACGGGGCAGGGGGCTTGTATACTGAAGCTTTCTTT.

In its sample, this clonotype was seen a few times. This chain uses TRBV7-9 with TRBJ1-1; 7 bases map to TRBD1. Germline-derived CDR1 and CDR2 are SEHNR and FQNEAQ (reference sequence). The CDR3 is 14 residues long. The V segment lost 1 base and the J segment 3 bases; nucleotides outside the gene matches: 2. CDR3 DNA sequence: TGTGCCAGCAGCTTAGTTGGGACAGACACTGAAGCTTTCTTT. Translating it yields CASSLVGTDTEAFF.

V gene TRBV10-3 combines with J gene TRBJ1-1, with a possible D match to TRBD1 (5 bases). With 3 bases removed from V and 3 bases from J, the gap between germline ends came to 14 bases. CDR1 and CDR2 from the germline V gene are ENHRY and SYGVKD. This CDR3 comprises 15 residues. The CDR3 DNA sequence: TGTGCCATCAGTGACTCCGTAAAAGGGGACACTGAAGCTTTCTTT. It specifies CAISDSVKGDTEAFF.

This sequence joins TRBV4-1 and TRBJ2-5; no definite D call. With 0 bases removed from V and 2 bases from J, the gap between germline ends came to 13 bases. CDR1 and CDR2 from the germline V gene are MGHRA and YSYEKL. CDR3 length: 16 residues. The CDR3 protein is CASSQEFTAGQETQYF. The CDR3 DNA sequence: TGCGCCAGCAGCCAAGAATTTACGGCAGGTCAAGAGACCCAGTACTTC.

The chain is built from TRBV7-9 and TRBJ2-7; TRBD1 matches 8 bases. CDR1 SEHNR and CDR2 FQNEAQ come from the germline V gene (reference sequence). CDR3 size: 15 residues. The J segment lost 3 bases and the V segment lost 5 bases, leaving 9 bases of the junction unmatched. The CDR3 DNA reads TGTGCCAGCAGCCACGAGGGACAGGAGATCTACGAGCAGTACTTC. Encoded protein: CASSHEGQEIYEQYF. Looking up the rest from reference TRBV7-9 and TRBJ2-7 gives the full variable domain: DTGVSQNPRHKITKRGQNVTFRCDPISEHNRLYWYRQTLGQGPEFLTYFQNEAQLEKSRLLSDRFSAERPKGSFSTLEIQRTEQGDSAMYLCASSHEGQEIYEQYFGPGTRLTVT.

This clonotype was recorded once. A read error may explain this, as a much larger clone is one base away. This chain connects TRBV7-9 to TRBJ2-4, with D perhaps matching TRBD1 (5 bases). Per germline, CDR1 SEHNR and CDR2 FQNEAQ (reference sequence). This CDR3 is built from 15 residues. CDR3 loop: CASSLSETAQNIRYF. The CDR3 DNA reads as TGTGCCAGCAGCTTAAGCGAGACAGCCCAAAACATTCGGTACTTC.

The table lists this clonotype with a few counts. This rearrangement joins TRBV19 to TRBJ1-2; no definite D call. The germline V and J ends were trimmed by 1 base and 4 bases, with 16 bases remaining between them. The CDR3 runs to 16 residues. Germline CDR1 is LNHDA and CDR2 is SQIVND (reference sequence). The CDR3 loop reads CASSIVGSQGSYGYTF. The DNA of the CDR3 is TGTGCCAGTAGTATAGTCGGAAGCCAAGGCTCCTATGGCTACACCTTC. Using reference TRBV19 and TRBJ1-2 for the parts outside the CDR3, the full variable domain is DGGITQSPKYLFRKEGQNVTLSCEQNLNHDAMYWYRQDPGQGLRLIYYSQIVNDFQKGDIAEGYSVSREKKESFPLTVTSAQKNPTAFYLCASSIVGSQGSYGYTFGSGTRLTVV.

The table lists this clonotype with a few counts. This chain links TRBV10-3 with TRBJ2-1, with TRBD2 matching over 15 bases. Unmatched junction bases numbered 4, after V lost 3 bases and J lost 7 bases. The CDR3 length is 16 residues. Germline CDR1 and CDR2: ENHRY and SYGVKD. As DNA, the CDR3 is TGTGCCATCAGTGATCCGGGACTAGCGGGAGGTAATGAGCAGTTCTTC. Translated: CAISDPGLAGGNEQFF.

This chain joins TRBV4-1 and TRBJ2-6; 7 bases match TRBD1. CDR1 and CDR2 (germline): MGHRA, YSYEKL. The CDR3 contains 18 residues. V lost 0 bases, J lost 4 bases, and 9 bases stayed unmatched. The CDR3 spells CASSQDFRQGTGANVLTF. In nucleotides, the CDR3 is TGCGCCAGCAGCCAAGACTTCCGACAGGGTACAGGGGCCAACGTCCTGACTTTC.

The chain recombines TRBV5-6 with TRBJ2-1; a possible D gene is TRBD1 (5 bases). Germline V gene lookup returns CDR1 SGHDT and CDR2 YYEEEE. CDR3 length: 16 residues. V lost 0 bases and J lost 8, with 18 bases in between. CDR3 sequence: CASSLGGQGPVDEQFF. As DNA, the CDR3 is TGTGCCAGCAGCTTGGGGGGCCAGGGCCCGGTGGATGAGCAGTTCTTC. Variable domain in full (rest from reference TRBV5-6 and TRBJ2-1): DAGVTQSPTHLIKTRGQQVTLRCSPKSGHDTVSWYQQALGQGPQFIFQYYEEEERQRGNFPDRFSGHQFPNYSSELNVNALLLGDSALYLCASSLGGQGPVDEQFFGPGTRLTVL.

The rearrangement links TRBV20-1 to TRBJ1-6; D is undetermined. The CDR3 length is 12 residues. Germline-derived CDR1 and CDR2 are DFQATT and SNEGSKA (reference sequence). Deletions cut 0 bases from V and 8 bases from J, with 5 bases between. The CDR3 nucleotides are TGCAGTGCTAGAGACTGGGATTCACCCCTCCACTTT. This codes for CSARDWDSPLHF.

This clonotype was counted between two and nine times. V is TRBV9 and J is TRBJ2-2, with TRBD2 identical over 11 bases. V shed 3 bases and J 3 bases; nucleotides not matched to a gene: 7. This CDR3 contains 17 residues. The germline CDR1 and CDR2 sequences are SGDLS and YYNGEE. The CDR3 reads CASSAPLAGEDTGELFF. DNA of the CDR3: TGTGCCAGCAGCGCCCCACTAGCGGGAGAGGACACCGGGGAGCTGTTTTTT.